The T cell receptor (beta chain) under discussion was sequenced for a study of CD8+ T cells in alopecia areata (dated by TCRdb to 2016 to 2019). For the wider study: Treated patients were enrolled in an open-label pilot trial of oral tofacitinib, 5 to 10 mg twice daily, for moderate-to-severe alopecia areata. Scalp tissue and sorted CD4+ and CD8+ peripheral blood T cells from patchy and totalis/universalis alopecia areata patients and from healthy controls were covered by human TCRbeta sequencing. Clonality in the scalp was compared among normal scalp (n=4), patchy alopecia areata scalp (n=8), and alopecia totalis/universalis scalp (n=8). RNA came from the PAXgene miRNA kit for fixed scalp, the miRNeasy kit for PBMCs, and the RNeasy kit for mouse skin. In both human patients and the C3H/HeJ mouse model, the study applied high-throughput TCRbeta sequencing to look at T cell clonal expansion in alopecia areata. TCRbeta CDR3 regions were amplified by immunoSEQ multiplex PCR with 35 Vbeta forward and 13 Jbeta reverse primers. Tofacitinib was given for 6 to 18 months, followed by 6 months of follow-up off drug to assess delayed response and recurrence. Biopsies were taken from tofacitinib-treated patients at baseline and at 4 and 24 weeks of treatment, and a later scalp biopsy was taken in several of the tofacitinib-treated patients. Results the study describes overall, beyond this receptor: Compared with normal scalp, lesional scalp, particularly in alopecia totalis/universalis, had higher clonality and more expanded CD8+ clones, which suggests antigenic drive. Unlike mouse skin, where gammadelta T cells dominate, normal human skin contains resident alphabeta T cells that get sequenced too, which complicates analysis of the scalp TCR repertoire. TCR sequences shared between patients were less clear than in mice, possibly partly because of HLA diversity in the patient population.

The cysteine opens and the phenylalanine closes a CDR3 of 16 amino acids. Just the 48-base CDR3 DNA is kept, in frame starting at base 1. Germline trimming: 5 bases from V, 0 bases from J; junction bases outside gene matches: 4. The CDR1 and CDR2 encoded by the germline V gene (reference sequence) are MNHEY and SMNVEV. The sample's time point label, in plain terms: baseline before oral tofacitinib. From alopecia areata patients, peripheral blood was collected along with lesional scalp punch biopsies. PBMCs were separated by density centrifugation and stained for CD3, CD4 and CD8, after which CD4+ and CD8+ T cells were sorted on a FACSAria. Libraries were prepared through the immunoSEQ multiplex PCR assay. RNA was extracted from all samples and reverse transcribed into cDNA as template for TCR sequencing. SuperScript III was used to make first-strand cDNA, primed with a 2:1 mix of oligo-dT and random hexamers. A synthetic immune receptor repertoire was used to gauge amplification bias, and whatever bias remained was removed computationally. Concerning the study's data processing: Raw reads were preprocessed for error removal, and CDR3 was defined according to IMGT conventions as running from the conserved cysteine to phenylalanine. Clonality was computed as 1 minus the Shannon entropy, with the entropy normalized by log2 of the number of productive unique TCRs. CD4 or CD8 identity of scalp clones was inferred by cross-referencing scalp TCRbeta sequences with sorted blood CD4 and CD8 repertoires. The table was pulled from immuneACCESS by TCRdb, which kept in-frame rearrangements only. Such tables lose some clones; where checked, under half of the loss comes from unresolved V genes, and the rest has no known cause. That table is the source of V, J and clone size, and D and trimming were worked out from the DNA. In all, the sample holds about 150,000 clones, and about 51% of those were seen once. Jointly, the top ten make up roughly a fifth of the sample.

Regarding this clone: Its antigen is unknown. Base qualities are not provided; no much larger clone lies one nucleotide away.

This TCR derives from a human donor with alopecia areata. Sequencing used CD8+ T cells sorted from blood, obtained at week 0. This chain joins TRBV27 to TRBJ2-4; TRBD1 lines up with 10 middle nucleotides. The CDR3 protein is CASSPWTGGAKNIQYF. Read as DNA, the sequence is TGTGCCAGCAGTCCCTGGACAGGGGGAGCCAAAAACATTCAGTACTTC.